Following are 16 T cell receptor beta chains from one sample sequenced in a study of T-cell reconstitution after alpha-beta-depleted transplantation in children (dated by TCRdb to the mid-2010s). Sample treatment or condition, as interpreted from the label and publication: allogeneic hematopoietic cell transplantation with graft depleted of TCRalphabeta T cells and CD19 B cells. Receptor libraries were prepared by PCR. For sequencing, an Illumina HiSeq 2500 was employed. TCR libraries were prepared with molecular barcoding, using unique molecular identifiers to normalize TCRbeta repertoire quantification. Starting from the raw public reads, TCRdb applied fastp trimming at Q25, assembled clones with MiXCR and retained in-frame beta chains. For every CDR3 protein sequence, its rows merge into one entry that carries the most common genes and DNA. For this sample there are a few hundred thousand distinct CDR3 sequences; roughly 26% appear just once. The leading ten clones occupy roughly 2.6% of the sample.

The specimen comprised PBMCs, sampled before TCRalphabeta/CD19-depleted stem cell transplant. The receptors derive from a girl aged 2-10 years with Fanconi anemia, due to receive a stem cell transplant.

This clonotype was seen ten or more times. The chain couples TRBV12-3 or TRBV12-4 to TRBJ2-3, with 7 bases that match TRBD2. This CDR3 is built from 17 residues. With 6 bases clipped from V and 5 bases from J, the junction kept 17 bases outside the gene matches. CDR3 sequence reads: CASRLHSSGGLGDTQYF. As DNA, the CDR3 is TGTGCCAGCAGACTCCACTCTAGCGGCGGACTCGGAGATACGCAGTATTTT.

This clonotype was recorded a few times. The chain has TRBV29-1 and TRBJ1-2; D is ambiguous. CDR1 and CDR2 from the germline V gene are SQVTM and ANQGSEA. V lost 7 bases to trimming and J lost 6 bases, with 15 bases between them. The CDR3 spans 12 residues. CDR3 region: CSAAPGVDGYTF. DNA of the CDR3: TGCAGCGCGGCACCGGGCGTCGATGGCTACACCTTC.

This clonotype was found many times. This chain uses TRBV6-1 with TRBJ1-2; TRBD1 might be the D (6 bases). This CDR3 comprises 12 residues. The V gene lost 5 bases and the J gene lost 6 bases, with 10 bases spanning the gap. Germline CDR1 is MNHNS and CDR2 is SASEGT. The CDR3, as DNA: TGTGCCAGCAGTAAACAGGGAGATGGCTACACCTTC. Translating gives CASSKQGDGYTF.

This clonotype has at least ten counts. This sequence joins TRBV24-1 and TRBJ2-5; no clear D. Per germline, CDR1 KGHDR and CDR2 SFDVKD. This CDR3 region has 13 residues. Trimming took 4 bases from V and 2 from J, leaving 7 bases between them. The chain's CDR3 is CATSDWVQETQYF. The DNA of the CDR3 is TGTGCCACCAGTGACTGGGTTCAAGAGACCCAGTACTTC.

The sample holds many counts of this clonotype. The CDR3 DNA sequence: TGTGCCAGCAGTTTAATCGGTCGGGGGGGCTACACCTTC. Its translation: CASSLIGRGGYTF. The rearrangement uses TRBV12-3 or TRBV12-4 and TRBJ1-2; possible D gene TRBD1, 5 bases. CDR3 length equals 13 residues. Between the trimmed V and J ends, which lost 2 bases and 8 bases, there was a span of 12 bases.

The V gene is TRBV20-1, the J gene TRBJ2-3; 10 nucleotides match TRBD2. The junction had 6 bases not matched to a gene; V was cut back by 3 bases and J by 3 bases. CDR1 DFQATT and CDR2 SNEGSKA come from the germline V gene (reference sequence). This CDR3 spans 15 amino acids. CDR3 DNA sequence: TGCAGTGCTAGGACTAGCGGGCAAGGGACAGATACGCAGTATTTT. It is translated as CSARTSGQGTDTQYF.

The chain couples TRBV20-1 to TRBJ2-3; no clear D. Per germline, CDR1 DFQATT and CDR2 SNEGSKA (reference sequence). Trimming removed 1 base at V and 5 bases at J, with 7 bases between. This CDR3 has 12 residues. CDR3 in amino acids: CSARVPGDTQYF. CDR3 DNA: TGCAGTGCTAGAGTCCCGGGAGATACGCAGTATTTT.

This clonotype was counted a few times. The gene calls are TRBV4-1 and TRBJ2-1; no reliable D call. Germline V gene data show CDR1 as MGHRA and CDR2 as YSYEKL. Trimming left V 1 base short and J 2 bases short, with 9 bases between. The CDR3 consists of 15 residues. This chain's CDR3 is CASSQVGAPYNEQFF. In DNA, the CDR3 is TGCGCCAGCAGCCAAGTGGGCGCCCCCTACAATGAGCAGTTCTTC.

The table lists this clonotype with a few counts. The V and J genes are TRBV11-2 and TRBJ2-2; D gene uncertain. The germline gives CDR1 SGHAT, CDR2 FQNNGV. The CDR3 has 14 amino acids. Deletions cut 5 bases from V and 0 bases from J, with 7 bases between. CDR3 in DNA: TGTGCCAGCAGCCCGGCTGCGAACACCGGGGAGCTGTTTTTT. It yields the protein CASSPAANTGELFF.

Ten or more counts support this clonotype. The CDR3 DNA reads as TGTGCCAGCTTCCCCACATTAGGAGCGAGCACCGGGGAGCTGTTTTTT. This gives the protein CASFPTLGASTGELFF. The rearrangement links TRBV12-3 or TRBV12-4 to TRBJ2-2, with D unclear. CDR3 length: 16 residues. Deletions cut 8 bases from V and 4 bases from J, with 20 bases between.

The chain employs TRBV6-1 and TRBJ1-1, with 7 positions matching TRBD1. The CDR3 spans 13 residues. CDR1 is MNHNS and CDR2 is SASEGT in the germline V gene. V was pared by 7 bases and J by 4 bases, with 6 bases of the junction left unmatched. The CDR3 here is CASKRQGSTEAFF. The CDR3 DNA is TGTGCCAGCAAAAGACAGGGTTCCACTGAAGCTTTCTTT.

The table lists this clonotype with a few counts. This chain joins TRBV6-5 and TRBJ1-5; D gene ambiguous. The CDR3 has 15 amino acids. Germline CDR1 MNHEY, CDR2 SVGAGI. V was trimmed by 1 base and J by 0 bases, leaving 7 bases between them. The CDR3 reads CASSYYGDSNQPQHF. The DNA of the CDR3 is TGTGCCAGCAGTTACTACGGTGATAGCAATCAGCCCCAGCATTTT.

This clonotype was recorded at least ten times. This chain joins TRBV20-1 and TRBJ2-1; D is unresolved. The CDR3 covers 12 residues. CDR1 DFQATT and CDR2 SNEGSKA come from the germline V gene (reference sequence). Trimming stripped 7 bases from V and 9 bases from J, with 16 bases between. CDR3 amino acids: CSVIAQYLEQFF. As DNA, the CDR3 is TGCAGTGTCATAGCCCAATATCTTGAGCAGTTCTTC.

A few counts support this clonotype. The V and J genes are TRBV20-1 and TRBJ1-5, with no clear D. The CDR3 consists of 13 residues. V lost 3 bases, J lost 8 bases, and 14 bases lay in between. Germline V gene data show CDR1 as DFQATT and CDR2 as SNEGSKA (reference sequence). CDR3 region: CSASFRGEEPQHF. CDR3 nucleotides: TGCAGTGCTAGTTTCCGCGGAGAAGAGCCCCAGCATTTT.

This chain links TRBV20-1 with TRBJ2-5; TRBD2 might be the D (6 bases). The length of the CDR3 is 14 residues. V was clipped by 2 bases and J by 5 bases, with 15 bases between them. Germline assignment: CDR1 DFQATT and CDR2 SNEGSKA (reference sequence). CDR3 protein: CSARPFTSLETQYF. The CDR3 DNA follows: TGCAGTGCTAGACCATTCACTAGCCTGGAGACCCAGTACTTC.

This clonotype occurred a few times. This chain connects TRBV5-1 to TRBJ2-7; 8 bases map to TRBD2. Losses at the gene ends were 1 base for V and 5 bases for J; bases not matched to a gene: 8. Germline loops: CDR1 SGHRS, CDR2 YFSETQ. CDR3 size: 15 residues. This CDR3 is CASSLFLAGPNEQYF. The CDR3 DNA follows: TGCGCCAGCAGCTTGTTTCTAGCGGGTCCGAACGAGCAGTACTTC.